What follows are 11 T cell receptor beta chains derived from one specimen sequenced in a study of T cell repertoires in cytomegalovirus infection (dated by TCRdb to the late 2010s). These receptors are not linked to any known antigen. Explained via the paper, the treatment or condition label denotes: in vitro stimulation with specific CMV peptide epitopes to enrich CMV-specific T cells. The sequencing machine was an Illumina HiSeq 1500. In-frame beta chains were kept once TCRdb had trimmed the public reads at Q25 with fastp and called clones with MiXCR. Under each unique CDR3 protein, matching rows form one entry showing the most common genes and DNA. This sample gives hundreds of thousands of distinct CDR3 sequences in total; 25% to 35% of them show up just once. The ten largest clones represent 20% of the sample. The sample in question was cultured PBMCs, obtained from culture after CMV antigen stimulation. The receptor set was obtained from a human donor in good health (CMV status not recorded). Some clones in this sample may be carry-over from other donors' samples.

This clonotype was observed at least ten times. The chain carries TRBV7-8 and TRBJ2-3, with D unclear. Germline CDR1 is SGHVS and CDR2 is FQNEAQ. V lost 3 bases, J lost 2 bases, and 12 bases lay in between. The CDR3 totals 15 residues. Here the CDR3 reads CASSFNQIFTDTQYF. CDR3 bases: TGTGCCAGCAGCTTTAATCAAATCTTCACAGATACGCAGTATTTT.

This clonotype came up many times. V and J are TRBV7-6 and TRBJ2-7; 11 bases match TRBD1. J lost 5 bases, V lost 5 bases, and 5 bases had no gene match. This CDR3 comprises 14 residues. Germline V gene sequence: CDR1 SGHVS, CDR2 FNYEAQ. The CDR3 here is CASSDGTGGNEQYF. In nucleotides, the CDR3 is TGTGCCAGCAGCGACGGGACAGGGGGGAACGAGCAGTACTTC.

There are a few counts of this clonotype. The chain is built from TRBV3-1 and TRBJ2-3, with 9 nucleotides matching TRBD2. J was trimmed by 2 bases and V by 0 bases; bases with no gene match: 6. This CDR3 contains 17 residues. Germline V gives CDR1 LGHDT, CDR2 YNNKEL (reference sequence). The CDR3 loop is CASSQERAGGYTDTQYF. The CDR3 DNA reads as TGTGCCAGCAGCCAAGAGAGAGCGGGGGGCTACACAGATACGCAGTATTTT.

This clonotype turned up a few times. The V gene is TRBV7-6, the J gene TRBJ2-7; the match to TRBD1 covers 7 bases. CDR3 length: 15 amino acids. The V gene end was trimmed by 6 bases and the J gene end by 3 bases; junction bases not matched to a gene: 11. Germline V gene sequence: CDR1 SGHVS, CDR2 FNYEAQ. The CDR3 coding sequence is TGTGCCAGCAGTCATAACCGGGACAGCAACTACGAGCAGTACTTC. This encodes CASSHNRDSNYEQYF.

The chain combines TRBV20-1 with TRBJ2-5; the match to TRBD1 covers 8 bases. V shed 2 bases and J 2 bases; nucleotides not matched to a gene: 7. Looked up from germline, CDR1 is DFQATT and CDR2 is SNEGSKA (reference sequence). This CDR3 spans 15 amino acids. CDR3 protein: CSARTGGKGQETQYF. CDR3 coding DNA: TGCAGTGCTAGAACAGGGGGAAAAGGTCAAGAGACCCAGTACTTC.

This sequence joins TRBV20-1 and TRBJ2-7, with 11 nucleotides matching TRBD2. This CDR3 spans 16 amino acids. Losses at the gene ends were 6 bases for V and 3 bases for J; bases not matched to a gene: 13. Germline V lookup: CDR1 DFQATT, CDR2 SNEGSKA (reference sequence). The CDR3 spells CSAQYSQGLADYEQYF. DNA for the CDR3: TGCAGTGCACAATATAGCCAGGGACTAGCGGACTACGAGCAGTACTTC.

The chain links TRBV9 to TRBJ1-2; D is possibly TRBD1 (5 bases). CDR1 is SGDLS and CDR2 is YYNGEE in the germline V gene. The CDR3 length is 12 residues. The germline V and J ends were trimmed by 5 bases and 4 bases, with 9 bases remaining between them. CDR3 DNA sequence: TGTGCCAGCAGGGCCCAGGGCTATGGCTACACCTTC. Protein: CASRAQGYGYTF.

DNA of the CDR3: TGTGCCAGCAGTCCTCTCCCTAGCGCCAAGAGCTCCTACGAGCAGTACTTC. It specifies CASSPLPSAKSSYEQYF. The genes are TRBV27 and TRBJ2-7; possibly TRBD2 for D (6 bases). V dropped 5 bases and J dropped 0 bases, with 20 bases sitting between them. This CDR3 spans 17 amino acids. Germline V lookup: CDR1 MNHEY, CDR2 SMNVEV (reference sequence).

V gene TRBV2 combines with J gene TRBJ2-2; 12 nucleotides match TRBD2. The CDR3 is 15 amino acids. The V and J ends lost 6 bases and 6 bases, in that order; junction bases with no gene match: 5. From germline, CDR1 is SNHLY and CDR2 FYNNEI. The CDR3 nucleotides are TGTGCCAGCAGCCCGCTAGCGGGAGGGCCCGGGGAGCTGTTTTTT. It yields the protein CASSPLAGGPGELFF.

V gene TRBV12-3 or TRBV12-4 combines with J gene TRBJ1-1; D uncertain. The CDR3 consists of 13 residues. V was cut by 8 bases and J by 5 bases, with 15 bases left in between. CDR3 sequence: CASHLDGLTEAFF. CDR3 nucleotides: TGTGCCAGCCACTTGGACGGTTTAACTGAAGCTTTCTTT.

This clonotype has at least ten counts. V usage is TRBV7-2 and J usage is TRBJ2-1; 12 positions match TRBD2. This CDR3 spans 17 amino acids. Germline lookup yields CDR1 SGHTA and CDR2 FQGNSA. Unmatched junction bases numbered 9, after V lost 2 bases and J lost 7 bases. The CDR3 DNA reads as TGTGCCAGCAGCTTATTGCGACTAGCGGGAGACAATAATGAGCAGTTCTTC. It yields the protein CASSLLRLAGDNNEQFF.